This TCR beta chain was recorded in a study of vaccination effects on CD4 cells after COVID-19 (dated by TCRdb to the early 2020s). Broadly, across the study: Post-vaccine samples across the study were collected a median of 72 days after the second dose, with a range of 14 to 241. The full study included approximately nine COVID-19 convalescent patients and several SARS-CoV-2-naive healthy vaccine recipients. SARS-CoV-2 spike-specific CD4+ TCR repertoires from before and after mRNA vaccination were compared in COVID-19 convalescent patients and in infection-naive vaccine recipients. Cultures from other donors in the study were sequenced with the Oncomine TCR Beta short-read assay on an Illumina iSeq 100. The study at large found these results: In healthy vaccine recipients, vaccine-induced clones were almost all SARS-CoV-2 mono-reactive, with only 1 of 255 cross-reactive with common cold coronaviruses. The study was limited by a small number of convalescent patients and lacked early post-infection timepoints. Both infection-induced and vaccine-induced clones contracted markedly at late post-vaccination timepoints, which is consistent with waning T cell responses.

Comments on this clone: Its specific antigen is unknown. No qualities accompany the bases; no much larger clone lies one base away.

Preparation of the library involved the immunoSEQ multiplex PCR assay. DNA from the cultured and isolated CD4+ T cells underwent TCR beta CDR3 sequencing. Regarding the original processing steps: Non-productive TCR sequences were discarded, and reads were trimmed to the CDR3 region, with only CDR3s of 7 or more amino acids retained. The MANAFEST web app was used to identify antigen-specific clonotypes by comparing expansion in peptide wells with expansion in reference cultures. To count as positive, a clone had to show expansion at FDR<0.05 compared with the reference and with all other wells, an odds ratio above 5, and a frequency above 0.1% in two replicate wells. Clonotypes significantly expanded in SARS-CoV-2 spike wells and in at least one common cold coronavirus spike condition were defined as cross-reactive. Using the stringdist R package, CDR3 similarity was measured by Levenshtein distance, and unrooted trees were constructed with ape in R 3.6.1. In its TCRdb copy, this immuneACCESS table keeps in-frame sequences only and misses some clones. Where compared with another copy, unresolved V genes explain less than half of these, and the others have no known cause. V and J calls and clone size are given by that table; D and trimming were obtained from the DNA. This sample has 25,000 to 30,000 clones in its table, and approximately 71% of those were observed once. The top ten constitute 7% to 9.5% of the sample.

The ViraFEST assay stimulated PBMC with viral peptide pools and then used TCR sequencing to identify antigen-specific CD4+ T cell clonotypes by expansion. After less than 13 days of culture, CD4+ T cells were isolated with the EasySep CD4+ T cell isolation kit. Two doses of either the BNT162b2 or the mRNA-1273 mRNA SARS-CoV-2 vaccine were administered to participants. Negative nucleocapsid antibody results before and after vaccination confirmed that the healthy vaccine recipients had no prior SARS-CoV-2 infection. Each well held 1.5 million to 2 million PBMC cultured in IMDM containing about 5.4% human AB serum, around 9.3 IU/ml IL-2 and gentamicin, along with around 11 ug/ml peptides. Half of the culture medium was replaced with fresh IL-2-containing medium on days 3 and 7. Unless noted otherwise, every peptide stimulation condition was cultured in triplicate wells. PBMC were separated from whole blood using Ficoll-Paque Plus gradient centrifugation and were then either cryopreserved at -140C or used fresh. Overlapping peptide pools spanned the spike proteins of SARS-CoV-2 and the common cold coronaviruses HCoV-NL63, HCoV-OC43 and HCoV-229E. The QIAamp micro DNA kit was used to extract genomic DNA from the cultured CD4+ T cells.

The receptor's source is a human donor who received a COVID-19 vaccine. This specimen was CD4+ T cells from PBMCs cultured with HCoV-NL63 spike peptides, taken after COVID-19 vaccination. Per the publication, the cell subset or site label means: HCoV-NL63 spike overlapping peptide pool stimulation.

The nucleotide sequence is TGTGCCTGGAGTGTATCAGGAGGGGGGACTGAAGCTTTCTTT. Its protein reads: CAWSVSGGGTEAFF. The rearrangement joined TRBV30 to TRBJ1-1; TRBD1 could be the D gene, as 6 bases match. CDR1 and CDR2 are drawn from the germline V gene (reference sequence): GTSNPN, SVGIG. The CDR3 goes from the cysteine to the phenylalanine over 14 residues. This entry keeps only the CDR3 DNA: 42 bases, framed from base 1. Between the V and J ends, shortened by 0 bases and 5 bases respectively, the junction contains 13 bases.